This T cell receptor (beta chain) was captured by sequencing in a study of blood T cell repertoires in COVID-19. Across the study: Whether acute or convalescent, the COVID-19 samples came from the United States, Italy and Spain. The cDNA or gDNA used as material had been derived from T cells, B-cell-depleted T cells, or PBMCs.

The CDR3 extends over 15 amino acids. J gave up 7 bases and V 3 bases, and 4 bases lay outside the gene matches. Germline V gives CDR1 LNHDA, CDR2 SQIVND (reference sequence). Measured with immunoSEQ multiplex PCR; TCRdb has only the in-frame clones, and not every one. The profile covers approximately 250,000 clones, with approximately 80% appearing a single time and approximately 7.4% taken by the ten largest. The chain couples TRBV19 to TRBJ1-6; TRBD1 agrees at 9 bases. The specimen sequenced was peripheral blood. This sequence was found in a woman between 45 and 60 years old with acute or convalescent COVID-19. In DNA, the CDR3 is TGTGCCAGTAGTATTAGACAGGGGGGCAATTCACCCCTCCACTTT. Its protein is CASSIRQGGNSPLHF.